Following are 23 T cell receptor beta chains from one sample sequenced in a study of patients and donors after allogeneic stem cell transplantation. TCRdb analysed the RT-PCR reads with MiXCR anew, one entry per CDR3 protein. The sample has about a million distinct CDR3 sequences; over 15% are singletons. Sequenced sample: blood, either unsorted or a sorted T cell fraction (not recorded which). The receptors come from a human donor who was either an allogeneic HSCT recipient or a stem cell or donor lymphocyte infusion donor (not recorded which). It is not recorded whose cells these are; they may come from a transplant donor.

This clonotype has a count of ten or more. V is TRBV24-1 and J is TRBJ2-3; possibly TRBD2 for D (6 bases). Trimming pared 5 bases from V and 6 bases from J, leaving 11 bases between. CDR1 and CDR2 (germline): KGHDR, SFDVKD. The CDR3 length is 13 residues. CDR3 sequence reads: CATSVGGADTQYF. The CDR3 DNA reads as TGTGCCACCAGTGTCGGGGGAGCTGATACGCAGTATTTT.

This clonotype was counted at least ten times. This sequence joins TRBV20-1 and TRBJ1-4, with D uncertain. CDR1 and CDR2 from the germline V gene are DFQATT and SNEGSKA (reference sequence). The CDR3 loop spans 15 amino acids. Deletions cut 0 bases from V and 4 bases from J, with 12 bases between. The CDR3 DNA sequence: TGCAGTGCTAGAGATCTTAGTACGGTTAATGAAAAACTGTTTTTT. The encoded protein is CSARDLSTVNEKLFF.

Only a few counts were recorded for this clonotype. CDR3 residues: CASSQLTGAVGEQYF. The CDR3, as DNA: TGTGCCAGCAGCCAATTGACAGGGGCGGTTGGCGAGCAGTACTTC. V and J are TRBV3-1 and TRBJ2-7; TRBD1 matches 8 bases. The CDR3 covers 15 residues. V trimming: 2 bases; J trimming: 6 bases; junction bases outside the gene matches: 9. Germline CDR1 and CDR2: LGHDT and YNNKEL (reference sequence).

This clonotype was found a few times. The chain has TRBV9 and TRBJ2-7; D remains ambiguous. V was cut by 0 bases and J by 5 bases, with 12 bases left in between. The CDR3 runs 14 residues. The germline V gene has CDR1 SGDLS and CDR2 YYNGEE. For the CDR3, the DNA is TGTGCCAGCAGCGTAGATGGCGGCTCGAACGAGCAGTACTTC. Protein product: CASSVDGGSNEQYF.

This clonotype has just a few counts. The V call is TRBV12-3 or TRBV12-4, the J call TRBJ1-2, with 8 bases aligning to TRBD1. V gave up 7 bases and J gave up 7 bases; unmatched junction bases: 11. The CDR3 length is 14 residues. The CDR3 is CASTLIMDRAGYTF. In DNA, the CDR3 is TGTGCCAGCACCCTTATTATGGACAGGGCTGGCTACACCTTC.

The chain joins TRBV9 to TRBJ2-1, with 11 bases matching TRBD2. Losses at the gene ends were 4 bases for V and 8 bases for J; bases not matched to a gene: 5. The CDR3 contains 14 residues. The germline V gene has CDR1 SGDLS and CDR2 YYNGEE. Here the CDR3 DNA reads TGTGCCAGCAGCATAGCGGGGGGGGGCCATGAGCAGTTCTTC. This sequence encodes CASSIAGGGHEQFF.

The rearrangement uses TRBV24-1 and TRBJ2-2, with D perhaps matching TRBD1 or TRBD2 (5 bases each). With 7 bases removed from V and 0 bases from J, the gap between germline ends came to 17 bases. Germline CDR1 reads KGHDR; CDR2 reads SFDVKD. CDR3 length: 17 residues. CDR3 bases: TGTGCCACCAGAGACTTCAGGGAGCTCCCGAACACCGGGGAGCTGTTTTTT. This codes for CATRDFRELPNTGELFF.

This clonotype was detected a few times. The chain employs TRBV24-1 and TRBJ2-1; TRBD1 matches at 7 bases. Trimming at V came to 3 bases and at J to 2 bases, leaving 9 bases not matched to a gene. The CDR3 covers 17 residues. The V gene's germline CDR1 is KGHDR and CDR2 SFDVKD. The CDR3 DNA follows: TGTGCCACCAGTGATCACGAAGGAGACAGGGCCTACAATGAGCAGTTCTTC. Translation gives CATSDHEGDRAYNEQFF.

There are a few counts of this clonotype. The CDR3 loop is CASRPTRSKNGYTF. The CDR3 DNA follows: TGTGCCAGCAGACCGACCCGGAGTAAAAATGGCTACACCTTC. The chain couples TRBV12-3 or TRBV12-4 to TRBJ1-2; D gene uncertain. Trimming removed 6 bases from V and 6 bases from J, with 17 bases in between. The CDR3 consists of 14 residues.

V usage is TRBV27 and J usage is TRBJ1-6; D unclear. Germline CDR1 and CDR2: MNHEY and SMNVEV (reference sequence). This CDR3 has 13 residues. V was trimmed by 6 bases and J by 5 bases, leaving 8 bases between them. CDR3 amino acids: CASRREHNSPLHF. As DNA, the CDR3 is TGTGCCAGCAGAAGGGAGCATAATTCACCCCTCCACTTT.

This clonotype occurred a few times. The conserved phenylalanine or tryptophan is not found at the CDR3 terminus, so this likely reflects a read error. The gene calls are TRBV19 and TRBJ2-2; 9 positions agree with TRBD2. The germline V gene encodes CDR1 LNHDA and CDR2 SQIVND (reference sequence). CDR3 length: 17 residues. The trim removed 5 bases at V and 0 bases at J, leaving 7 bases unmatched. CDR3 nucleotide sequence: TGTGCCAGTAGTTTCTCCTTAGCGGGAGCGAACACCGGGGAGCTGTTTATT. It specifies CASSFSLAGANTGELFI.

The chain carries TRBV7-9 and TRBJ1-2; D ambiguous. Germline V gene sequence: CDR1 SEHNR, CDR2 FQNEAQ (reference sequence). V was pared by 1 base and J by 8 bases, with 11 bases between. This CDR3 contains 13 residues. For the CDR3, the DNA is TGTGCCAGCAGCTTAGAGGGTTTTTGGGGCTACACCTTC. It specifies CASSLEGFWGYTF.

This chain uses TRBV24-1 with TRBJ1-6, with D maybe TRBD1 (5 bases). V lost 3 bases, J lost 7 bases, and 12 bases lay in between. The CDR3 contains 15 residues. CDR1 KGHDR and CDR2 SFDVKD come from the germline V gene. Here the CDR3 reads CATSDGGQTNSPLHF. The DNA for the CDR3 is TGTGCCACCAGTGATGGCGGACAAACCAATTCACCCCTCCACTTT.

V is TRBV6-2 or TRBV6-3 and J is TRBJ2-2; D possibly uses TRBD1 or TRBD2 (5 bases each). V was shortened by 5 bases and J by 8 bases, with 18 bases between the two germline ends. This CDR3 contains 15 residues. The germline gives CDR1 MNHEY, CDR2 SVGEGT. This CDR3 reads CASSKTSRGRGELFF. The CDR3 DNA reads as TGTGCCAGCAGTAAGACCTCCCGGGGCCGTGGGGAGCTGTTTTTT.

This clonotype was seen a few times. This chain links TRBV12-3 or TRBV12-4 with TRBJ2-1; 10 nucleotides line up with TRBD1. The CDR3 loop spans 15 amino acids. Unmatched junction bases numbered 10, after V lost 6 bases and J lost 8 bases. The CDR3 spells CASRLRDRGRYEQFF. The CDR3 coding sequence is TGTGCCAGCAGACTCCGGGACAGGGGACGGTATGAGCAGTTCTTC.

V and J are TRBV9 and TRBJ2-3, with D possibly TRBD2 on 6 matching bases. Germline V gene data show CDR1 as SGDLS and CDR2 as YYNGEE. V was pared by 4 bases and J by 0 bases, with 18 bases between. CDR3 length: 17 residues. CDR3 amino acids: CASSLDWRGTSTDTQYF. In nucleotides, the CDR3 is TGTGCCAGCAGCCTCGATTGGAGGGGTACTAGCACAGATACGCAGTATTTT.

The chain joins TRBV20-1 to TRBJ1-6; TRBD1 is a possible D gene (5 bases). The CDR3 is 16 residues long. V dropped 3 bases and J dropped 4 bases, with 16 bases sitting between them. The germline CDR1 and CDR2 sequences are DFQATT and SNEGSKA (reference sequence). As DNA, the CDR3 is TGCAGTGCTAGTGGCTTGGGGGAAGGGTATAATTCACCCCTCCACTTT. Its translation is CSASGLGEGYNSPLHF.

This clonotype was detected only a few times. The chain links TRBV29-1 to TRBJ1-5, with 9 nucleotides matching TRBD1. Per germline, CDR1 SQVTM and CDR2 ANQGSEA. The CDR3 totals 15 residues. The V and J ends lost 3 bases and 4 bases, in that order; junction bases with no gene match: 7. The CDR3 sequence is CSVEVGTGYNQPQHF. As DNA, the CDR3 is TGCAGCGTTGAGGTAGGGACAGGGTATAATCAGCCCCAGCATTTT.

The chain joins TRBV4-2 to TRBJ2-7, with TRBD1 matching over 8 bases. Trimming took 2 bases from V and 3 from J; bases not matched to a gene: 6. The CDR3 covers 15 residues. Per the germline V gene, CDR1 is LGHNA and CDR2 is YNFKEQ. The CDR3 DNA reads TGTGCCAGCAGCCAAAAGGACAGGGACGGCTACGAGCAGTACTTC. Its translation is CASSQKDRDGYEQYF.

The J gene is TRBJ2-3, the V gene TRBV5-4, with unresolved D. This CDR3 spans 12 amino acids. The ends were cut back, 1 base at V and 5 bases at J, with 5 bases in the middle. Germline V lookup: CDR1 SGHNT, CDR2 YYREEE (reference sequence). The CDR3 spells CASSLQQDTQYF. For the CDR3, the DNA is TGTGCCAGCAGCTTGCAACAAGATACGCAGTATTTT.

This clonotype has only a few counts. V and J are TRBV24-1 and TRBJ2-1; D call uncertain. CDR1 is KGHDR, CDR2 SFDVKD, per germline. The CDR3 sequence is 15 residues long. Between the trimmed V and J ends, which lost 5 bases and 9 bases, there was a span of 19 bases. CDR3 in DNA: TGTGCCACCAGTGCCGAGCCCACCTTTAGAGGTGAGCAGTTCTTC. Translating gives CATSAEPTFRGEQFF.

This clonotype has more than one count but fewer than ten. This sequence joins TRBV4-1 and TRBJ1-4; maybe TRBD1 (5 bases). The ends were cut back, 5 bases at V and 8 bases at J, with 15 bases in the middle. CDR1 is MGHRA and CDR2 is YSYEKL in the germline V gene. This CDR3 is built from 14 residues. CDR3 sequence: CASSEWQGYEKLFF. The CDR3 region has the DNA TGCGCCAGCAGCGAATGGCAGGGATACGAAAAACTGTTTTTT.

The chain is built from TRBV10-3 and TRBJ1-3, with D perhaps matching TRBD1 (5 bases). Trimming stripped 3 bases from V and 1 base from J, with 7 bases between. Germline loops: CDR1 ENHRY, CDR2 SYGVKD. The CDR3 sequence is 14 residues long. CDR3 amino acids: CAISEQVSGNTIYF. Here the CDR3 DNA reads TGTGCCATCAGTGAACAGGTGTCTGGAAACACCATATATTTT.